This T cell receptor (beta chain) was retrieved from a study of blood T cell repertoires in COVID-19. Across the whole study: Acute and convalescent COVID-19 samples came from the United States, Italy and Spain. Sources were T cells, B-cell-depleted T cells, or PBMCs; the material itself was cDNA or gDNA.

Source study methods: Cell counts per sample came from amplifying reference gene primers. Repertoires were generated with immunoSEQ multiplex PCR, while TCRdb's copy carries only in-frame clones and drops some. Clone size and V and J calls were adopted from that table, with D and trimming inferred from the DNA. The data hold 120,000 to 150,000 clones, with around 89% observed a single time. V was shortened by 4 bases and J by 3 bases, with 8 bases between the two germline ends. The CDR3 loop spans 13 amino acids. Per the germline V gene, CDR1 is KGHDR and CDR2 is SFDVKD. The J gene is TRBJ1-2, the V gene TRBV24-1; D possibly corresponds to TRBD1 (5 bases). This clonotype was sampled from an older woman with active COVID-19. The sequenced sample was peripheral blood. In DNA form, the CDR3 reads TGTGCCACCAGTGAGGGGGGAGACTATGGCTACACCTTC. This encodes CATSEGGDYGYTF.